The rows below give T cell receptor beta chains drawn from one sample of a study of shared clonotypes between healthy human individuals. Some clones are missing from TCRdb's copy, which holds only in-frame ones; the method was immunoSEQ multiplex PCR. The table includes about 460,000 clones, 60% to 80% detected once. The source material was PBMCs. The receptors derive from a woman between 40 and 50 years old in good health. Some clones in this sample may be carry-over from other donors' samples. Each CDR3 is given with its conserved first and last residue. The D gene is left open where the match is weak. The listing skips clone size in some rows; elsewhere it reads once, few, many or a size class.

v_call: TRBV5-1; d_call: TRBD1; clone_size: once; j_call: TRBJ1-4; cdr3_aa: CASSLGTGGAANEKLFF; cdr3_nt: TGCGCCAGCAGCCTAGGGACAGGGGGCGCGGCTAATGAAAAACTGTTTTTT
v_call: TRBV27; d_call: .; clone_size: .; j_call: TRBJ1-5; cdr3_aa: CASGRIRENQPQHF; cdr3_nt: TGTGCCAGCGGAAGGATTCGAGAAAATCAGCCCCAGCATTTT
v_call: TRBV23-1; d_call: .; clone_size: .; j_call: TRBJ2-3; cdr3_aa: CASTYDRDTRPPDTQYF; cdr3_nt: TGCGCCAGCACTTACGACCGGGACACCAGACCCCCAGATACGCAGTATTTT
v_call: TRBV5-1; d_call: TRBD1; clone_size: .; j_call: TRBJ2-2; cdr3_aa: CASSLGQGAGELFF; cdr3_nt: TGCGCCAGCAGCTTAGGACAGGGCGCCGGGGAGCTGTTTTTT
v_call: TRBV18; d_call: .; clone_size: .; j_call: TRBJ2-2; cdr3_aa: CASSPPYGSEGNTGELFF; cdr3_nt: TGTGCCAGCTCACCACCGTACGGGAGTGAGGGGAACACCGGGGAGCTGTTTTTT
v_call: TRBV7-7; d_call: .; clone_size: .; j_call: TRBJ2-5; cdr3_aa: CASSPVGGEQETQYF; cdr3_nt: TGTGCCAGCAGCCCCGTGGGGGGAGAGCAAGAGACCCAGTACTTC
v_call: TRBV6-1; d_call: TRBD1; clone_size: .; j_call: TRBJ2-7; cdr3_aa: CASSGRTGDDEQYF; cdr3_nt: TGTGCCAGCAGTGGAAGGACAGGGGACGACGAGCAGTACTTC
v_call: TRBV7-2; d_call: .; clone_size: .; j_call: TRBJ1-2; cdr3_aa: CASSLATTGNYGYTF; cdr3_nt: TGTGCCAGCAGCTTAGCGACGACCGGGAACTATGGCTACACCTTC
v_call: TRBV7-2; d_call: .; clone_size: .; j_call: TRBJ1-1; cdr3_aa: CASTREADTEAFF; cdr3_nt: TGTGCCAGCACCCGGGAGGCGGACACTGAAGCTTTCTTT
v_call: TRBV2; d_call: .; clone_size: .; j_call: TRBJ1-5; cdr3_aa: CASSEGGSQPQHF; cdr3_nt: TGTGCCAGCAGTGAAGGGGGATCTCAGCCCCAGCATTTT
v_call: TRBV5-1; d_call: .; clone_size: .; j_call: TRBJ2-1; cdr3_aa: CASSLGQPYNEQFF; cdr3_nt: TGCGCCAGCAGCTTGGGACAACCCTACAATGAGCAGTTCTTC
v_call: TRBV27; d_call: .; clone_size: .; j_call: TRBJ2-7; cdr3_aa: CASSRDGRSYEQYF; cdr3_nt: TGTGCCAGCAGCCGGGACGGAAGATCCTACGAGCAGTACTTC
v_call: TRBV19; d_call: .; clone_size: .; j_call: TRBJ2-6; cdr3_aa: CASCFGEAGANVLTF; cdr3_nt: TGTGCCAGTTGCTTCGGAGAAGCTGGGGCCAACGTCCTGACTTTC
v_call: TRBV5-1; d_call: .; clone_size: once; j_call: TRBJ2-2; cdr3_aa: CASTLGYVGGELFF; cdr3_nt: TGCGCCAGCACCTTAGGTTACGTTGGCGGGGAGCTGTTTTTT
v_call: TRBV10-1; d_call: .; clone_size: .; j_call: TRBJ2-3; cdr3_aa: CASSRSSTDTQYF; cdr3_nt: TGCGCCAGCAGTCGTAGCAGCACAGATACGCAGTATTTT
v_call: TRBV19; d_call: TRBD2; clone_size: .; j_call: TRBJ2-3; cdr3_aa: CASSIQAGGGDTQYF; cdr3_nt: TGTGCCAGTAGTATACAAGCGGGAGGGGGGGATACGCAGTATTTT
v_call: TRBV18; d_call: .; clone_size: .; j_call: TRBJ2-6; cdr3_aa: CASSPYLLQSSGANVLTF; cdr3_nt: TGTGCCAGCTCACCATATCTCCTTCAGAGCTCTGGGGCCAACGTCCTGACTTTC
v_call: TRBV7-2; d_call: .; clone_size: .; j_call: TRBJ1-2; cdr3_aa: CASSLSDGPNYGYTF; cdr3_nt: TGTGCCAGCAGCTTATCCGACGGTCCTAACTATGGCTACACCTTC
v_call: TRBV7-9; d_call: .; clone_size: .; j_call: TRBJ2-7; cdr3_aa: CASSLAGYDSYEQYF; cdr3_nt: TGTGCCAGCAGCTTAGCGGGGTATGACAGTTACGAGCAGTACTTC
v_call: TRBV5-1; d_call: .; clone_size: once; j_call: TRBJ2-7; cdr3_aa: CASSSFGGYEQYF; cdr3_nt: TGCGCCAGCAGTAGTTTTGGGGGCTACGAGCAGTACTTC
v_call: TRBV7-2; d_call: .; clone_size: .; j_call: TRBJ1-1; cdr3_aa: CASSFSGLNTEAFF; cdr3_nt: TGTGCCAGCAGCTTTTCAGGGTTGAACACTGAAGCTTTCTTT
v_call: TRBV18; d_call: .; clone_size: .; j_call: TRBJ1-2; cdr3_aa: CASSPPANYGYTF; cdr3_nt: TGTGCCAGCTCACCACCGGCTAACTATGGCTACACCTTC
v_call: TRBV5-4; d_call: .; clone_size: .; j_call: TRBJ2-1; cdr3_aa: CASSLDGNEQFF; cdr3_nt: TGTGCCAGCAGCTTGGACGGAAATGAGCAGTTCTTC
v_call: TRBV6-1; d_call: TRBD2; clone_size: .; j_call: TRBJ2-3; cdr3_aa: CASSAGAGGGSQYF; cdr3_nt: TGTGCCAGCAGTGCGGGAGCCGGGGGGGGGTCGCAGTATTTT